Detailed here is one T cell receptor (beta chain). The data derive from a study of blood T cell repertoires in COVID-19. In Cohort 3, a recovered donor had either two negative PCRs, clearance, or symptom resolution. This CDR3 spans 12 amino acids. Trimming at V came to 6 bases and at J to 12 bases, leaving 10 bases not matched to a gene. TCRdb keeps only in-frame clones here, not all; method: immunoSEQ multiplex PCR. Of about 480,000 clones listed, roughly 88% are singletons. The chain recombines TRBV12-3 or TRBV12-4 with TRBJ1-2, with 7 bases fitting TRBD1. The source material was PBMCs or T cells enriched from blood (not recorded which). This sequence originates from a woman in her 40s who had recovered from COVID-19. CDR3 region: CASRTTGRVDTF. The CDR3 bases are TGTGCCAGCAGGACGACAGGGAGAGTCGACACCTTC.